This record covers a single T cell receptor (beta chain). Antigen specificity is unknown. Replicate PCRs for sorted subsets used 200 ng DNA; this equaled 25,000 to 30,000 T cell genomes. Here immunoSEQ multiplex PCR was the method, and the copy in TCRdb shows in-frame clones only, minus some. The sample contains about 580,000 clones, 95% to 98% of which appear only once. The CDR3 spans 17 residues. The germline CDR1 and CDR2 sequences are MGHRA and YSYEKL. V lost 1 base and J lost 7, with 20 bases in between. CD8 cells regarded as naive lacked CD45RO, were positively chosen for CCR7, and omitted terminally differentiated effector memory CD45RA+ cells. This sample was included in a study of shared clonotypes between healthy human individuals. Study information: The donor group consisted of a couple of women and three men, aged 18 to 49. Three plates were used per donor for CD4 naive, three for CD4 memory, two for CD8 naive and one for CD8 memory.

Study observations and caveats: Deeper or shallower sequencing was expected to change how clonotypes are shared among donors.

This rearrangement joins TRBV4-1 to TRBJ2-1; D possibly corresponds to TRBD2 (6 bases). The sequenced sample was naive CD8+ T cells sorted from blood. The origin of this receptor is a man aged 25 to 45 in good health. The CDR3 DNA reads TGCGCCAGCAGCCAAGGGCCGAGGGCTAGCGTATGGAATGAGCAGTTCTTC. This encodes CASSQGPRASVWNEQFF.